This T cell receptor beta chain was captured in a study of CD8 T cells in ankylosing spondylitis. Study-wide findings and caveats: A motif of eight or nine highly homologous TCR beta variants was seen as apparently characteristic of ankylosing spondylitis blood. There were earlier reports of some motif variants in reactive arthritis synovial fluid and blood. Disease-linked clones bore a CD8+ phenotype and were relatively rare in peripheral blood. Reports say disease-linked clones showed up significantly more in matched ankylosing spondylitis synovial fluid.

TCRdb re-called the 5' RACE reads with MiXCR, one entry per CDR3 protein. The repertoire holds under 850,000 distinct CDR3 sequences, with around 17% as singletons. As regards this clonotype: The antigen is undetermined.

This CDR3 region has 12 residues. Between the trimmed V and J ends, which lost 3 bases and 8 bases, there was a span of 11 bases. Germline V gene data show CDR1 as GTSNPN and CDR2 as SVGIG (reference sequence). The source is a male donor with ankylosing spondylitis. The chain links TRBV30 to TRBJ2-1; possible D gene TRBD2, 5 bases. Material: blood, either unsorted or a sorted T cell fraction (not recorded which). CDR3 coding DNA: TGTGCCTGGAGCGTACTAGTTTATGAGCAGTTCTTC. It encodes CAWSVLVYEQFF. Using reference TRBV30 and TRBJ2-1 for the parts outside the CDR3, the full variable domain is SQTIHQWPATLVQPVGSPLSLECTVEGTSNPNLYWYRQAAGRGLQLLFYSVGIGQISSEVPQNLSASRPQDRQFILSSKKLLLSDSGFYLCAWSVLVYEQFFGPGTRLTVL.